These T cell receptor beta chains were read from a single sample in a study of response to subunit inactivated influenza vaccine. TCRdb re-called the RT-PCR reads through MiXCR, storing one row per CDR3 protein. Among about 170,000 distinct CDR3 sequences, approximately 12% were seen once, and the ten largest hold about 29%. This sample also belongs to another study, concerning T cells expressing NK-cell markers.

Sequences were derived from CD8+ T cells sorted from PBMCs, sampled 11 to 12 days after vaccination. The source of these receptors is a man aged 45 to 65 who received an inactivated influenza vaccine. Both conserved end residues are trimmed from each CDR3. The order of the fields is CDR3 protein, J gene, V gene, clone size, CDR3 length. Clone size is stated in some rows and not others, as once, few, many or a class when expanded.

CDR3aa: ASSFSQVDEQF
j_gene: TRBJ2-1
v_gene: TRBV12-3/TRBV12-4
abundance: many
len: 11

CDR3aa: ATSPGGQGLSYEQY
j_gene: TRBJ2-7
v_gene: TRBV24-1
abundance: -
len: 14

CDR3aa: ASTNWGAGAINPSHSYEQY
j_gene: TRBJ2-7
v_gene: TRBV6-2/TRBV6-3
abundance: -
len: 19

CDR3aa: ASSSFDPNTEAF
j_gene: TRBJ1-1
v_gene: TRBV7-2
abundance: many
len: 12

CDR3aa: ASSLLVTREKLF
j_gene: TRBJ1-4
v_gene: TRBV28
abundance: many
len: 12

CDR3aa: ASSQVPAGPNNEQF
j_gene: TRBJ2-1
v_gene: TRBV14
abundance: -
len: 14

CDR3aa: ASSPSGRGAGELF
j_gene: TRBJ2-2
v_gene: TRBV7-3
abundance: -
len: 13

CDR3aa: ASSQEEGPTQDYGYT
j_gene: TRBJ1-2
v_gene: TRBV4-1
abundance: many
len: 15

CDR3aa: SVAANTGELF
j_gene: TRBJ2-2
v_gene: TRBV29-1
abundance: few
len: 10

CDR3aa: ASRTSGSSYNEQF
j_gene: TRBJ2-1
v_gene: TRBV28
abundance: many
len: 13

CDR3aa: ASSPSPGDLETQY
j_gene: TRBJ2-5
v_gene: TRBV4-2
abundance: -
len: 13

CDR3aa: ASSLVLSDNEQF
j_gene: TRBJ2-1
v_gene: TRBV7-9
abundance: -
len: 12

CDR3aa: ASSVGLEQYNEQF
j_gene: TRBJ2-1
v_gene: TRBV9
abundance: few
len: 13

CDR3aa: ASSSDGSTDTQY
j_gene: TRBJ2-3
v_gene: TRBV28
abundance: many
len: 12

CDR3aa: ASSEASQVAYEQY
j_gene: TRBJ2-7
v_gene: TRBV6-1
abundance: few
len: 13

CDR3aa: ATSDPSSYNEQF
j_gene: TRBJ2-1
v_gene: TRBV24-1
abundance: many
len: 12

CDR3aa: SVGVHYYEQY
j_gene: TRBJ2-7
v_gene: TRBV29-1
abundance: few
len: 10

CDR3aa: ASSYLGSYEQY
j_gene: TRBJ2-7
v_gene: TRBV6-5
abundance: -
len: 11

CDR3aa: ASSPGLAYEQY
j_gene: TRBJ2-7
v_gene: TRBV5-6
abundance: many
len: 11

CDR3aa: ASSDSGSLLEQY
j_gene: TRBJ2-7
v_gene: TRBV25-1
abundance: -
len: 12

CDR3aa: ASSLWTGPGETQY
j_gene: TRBJ2-5
v_gene: TRBV11-2
abundance: -
len: 13

CDR3aa: ASSRTGVYSNQPQH
j_gene: TRBJ1-5
v_gene: TRBV6-2/TRBV6-3
abundance: -
len: 14

CDR3aa: ASSYSRGASYEQY
j_gene: TRBJ2-7
v_gene: TRBV6-2/TRBV6-3
abundance: -
len: 13

CDR3aa: ASRLVSSTEDSTDTQY
j_gene: TRBJ2-3
v_gene: TRBV12-2
abundance: few
len: 16

CDR3aa: ASSLETGNELF
j_gene: TRBJ2-2
v_gene: TRBV7-6
abundance: few
len: 11

CDR3aa: ASSSWTGGDEQY
j_gene: TRBJ2-7
v_gene: TRBV9
abundance: -
len: 12

CDR3aa: ASSLDMTYEQY
j_gene: TRBJ2-7
v_gene: TRBV6-2/TRBV6-3
abundance: many
len: 11

CDR3aa: ASSYLARNEQF
j_gene: TRBJ2-1
v_gene: TRBV6-2/TRBV6-3
abundance: many
len: 11

CDR3aa: ATSGKGAHSEKLF
j_gene: TRBJ1-4
v_gene: TRBV15
abundance: -
len: 13

CDR3aa: ASSSQTGEQY
j_gene: TRBJ2-7
v_gene: TRBV5-6
abundance: -
len: 10

CDR3aa: ASSQGMNTEAF
j_gene: TRBJ1-1
v_gene: TRBV6-2/TRBV6-3
abundance: many
len: 11

CDR3aa: ASSSGQGNEQF
j_gene: TRBJ2-1
v_gene: TRBV7-2
abundance: few
len: 11

CDR3aa: ASSLGTGVSNQPQH
j_gene: TRBJ1-5
v_gene: TRBV7-6
abundance: many
len: 14

CDR3aa: ASSRVSSNNEQF
j_gene: TRBJ2-1
v_gene: TRBV7-9
abundance: -
len: 12

CDR3aa: ASSFLTAKNIQY
j_gene: TRBJ2-4
v_gene: TRBV28
abundance: few
len: 12

CDR3aa: ASSPRTGGTTDTQY
j_gene: TRBJ2-3
v_gene: TRBV11-3
abundance: -
len: 14

CDR3aa: ASSAQGGDTQY
j_gene: TRBJ2-3
v_gene: TRBV28
abundance: few
len: 11

CDR3aa: ASSFTGTGVYEQY
j_gene: TRBJ2-7
v_gene: TRBV7-8
abundance: -
len: 13

CDR3aa: ASSQGGGLYEQY
j_gene: TRBJ2-7
v_gene: TRBV4-1
abundance: few
len: 12

CDR3aa: SASRVGSNTGELF
j_gene: TRBJ2-2
v_gene: TRBV20-1
abundance: few
len: 13

CDR3aa: ASSQDFPTGAAMRSQH
j_gene: TRBJ1-5
v_gene: TRBV4-3
abundance: -
len: 16

CDR3aa: ASSQDGPTGTDTQY
j_gene: TRBJ2-3
v_gene: TRBV4-1
abundance: -
len: 14

CDR3aa: ASSWFSGGGYEQY
j_gene: TRBJ2-7
v_gene: TRBV2
abundance: -
len: 13

CDR3aa: ASGDSRQY
j_gene: TRBJ2-3
v_gene: TRBV25-1
abundance: -
len: 8

CDR3aa: ASSLAGAPDEQY
j_gene: TRBJ2-7
v_gene: TRBV28
abundance: -
len: 12

CDR3aa: SADPGTAGANEQF
j_gene: TRBJ2-1
v_gene: TRBV20-1
abundance: few
len: 13